This is a list of T cell receptor beta chains from one sample in a study of a mutant IDH1 vaccine in newly diagnosed glioma. No antigen has been assigned to these receptors. Sequenced by immunoSEQ multiplex PCR; TCRdb stores in-frame clones only, minus some. The sample carries roughly 60,000 clones, less than 85% recorded once. Here the sequenced sample was PBMCs, taken from a glioma patient whose treatment included an IDH1 peptide vaccine. These receptor sequences come from a man aged 30 to 45 with glioma. CDR3s include the opening cysteine and the closing phenylalanine or tryptophan. D genes are given only for firm matches. Clone size, where shown, is once, few, many, or a class for clones that have expanded.

d_call	v_call	clone_size	j_call	cdr3_nt	cdr3_aa
.	TRBV27	.	TRBJ1-1	TGTGCCAGCAGTCCTGGACGAGGTGAATCGAACACTGAAGCTTTCTTT	CASSPGRGESNTEAFF
.	TRBV5-4	.	TRBJ2-5	TGTGCCAGCAGCTTGGAGGTTGGCGGGTCAGAGACCCAGTACTTC	CASSLEVGGSETQYF
.	TRBV11-2	.	TRBJ2-5	TGTGCCAGCAGCTTAGTGAGAGGTACGACGGGGTCCCTTGGGGAGACCCAGTACTTC	CASSLVRGTTGSLGETQYF
.	TRBV7-9	.	TRBJ2-2	TGTGCCACCCCGGGGAGCGAGAACACCGGGGAGCTGTTTTTT	CATPGSENTGELFF
.	TRBV6-5	.	TRBJ2-7	TGTGCCAGCAGTCGCGGGACGGACGCCGACGAGCAGTACTTC	CASSRGTDADEQYF
TRBD2	TRBV30	once	TRBJ2-1	TGTGCCTGGACCACTAACTGGGGGGGTTACAATGAGCAGTTCTTC	CAWTTNWGGYNEQFF
TRBD1	TRBV11-2	.	TRBJ2-7	TGTGCCAGCAGCCCCCAAATGGGGACAGCCGAGCAGTACTTC	CASSPQMGTAEQYF
TRBD2	TRBV7-2	.	TRBJ2-7	TGTGCCAGCAGCTTGGGGGGGTACTCCTACGAGCAGTACTTC	CASSLGGYSYEQYF
TRBD1	TRBV30	few	TRBJ1-1	TGTGCCCTCCAGACAGGGAGGACTGAAGCTTTCTTT	CALQTGRTEAFF
TRBD1	TRBV5-6	.	TRBJ2-2	TGTGCCAGCAGCTCCTCCGGGACAGCGAACACCGGGGAGCTGTTTTTT	CASSSSGTANTGELFF